The 11 T cell receptor beta chains in this list originate from one sample, sequenced in a study of shared clonotypes between healthy human individuals. Produced via immunoSEQ multiplex PCR; TCRdb's table is partial and in-frame only. The sample contains about 2.4 million clones, 90% to 95% of which appear only once. The sequenced sample was naive CD4+ T cells sorted from blood. Subset: CD45RA+ positively selected. The receptors originated from a man younger than 35 in good health.

The rearrangement uses TRBV7-8 and TRBJ2-5; D is perhaps TRBD2 (6 bases). This CDR3 is 15 amino acids long. Trimming took 4 bases from V and 4 from J, leaving 16 bases between them. The germline V gene encodes CDR1 SGHVS and CDR2 FQNEAQ. This CDR3 is CASSSEAGFGETQYF. The CDR3 DNA reads as TGTGCCAGCAGCTCTGAAGCGGGCTTCGGAGAGACCCAGTACTTC.

V and J are TRBV11-2 and TRBJ2-5; D is undetermined. From germline, CDR1 is SGHAT and CDR2 FQNNGV. Trimming cost V 4 bases and J 5 bases, with 8 bases left between them. The CDR3 has 12 amino acids. CDR3 in amino acids: CASSYLRETQYF. CDR3 sequence (DNA): TGTGCCAGCAGCTACCTGCGGGAGACCCAGTACTTC.

The chain couples TRBV6-1 to TRBJ1-1; D is perhaps TRBD1 (5 bases). V lost 6 bases and J lost 3, with 17 bases in between. The germline CDR1 and CDR2 sequences are MNHNS and SASEGT. The CDR3 is made up of 15 amino acids. Here the CDR3 reads CASRLAGSYDTEAFF. The CDR3 bases are TGTGCCAGCAGATTGGCAGGGTCGTATGACACTGAAGCTTTCTTT.

V usage is TRBV2 and J usage is TRBJ1-4; a weak D match, TRBD1 (6 bases). Germline CDR1 and CDR2: SNHLY and FYNNEI. This CDR3 has 20 residues. V dropped 3 bases and J dropped 6 bases, with 29 bases sitting between them. The CDR3 DNA sequence: TGTGCCAGCAGTGAGCGTATCCCAGGGTTGTCTGGGACATTGGATGAAAAACTGTTTTTT. Its protein is CASSERIPGLSGTLDEKLFF.

The V and J genes are TRBV6-1 and TRBJ2-7; TRBD2 might be the D (6 bases). The length of the CDR3 is 15 residues. Trimming pared 1 base from V and 2 bases from J, leaving 12 bases between. Germline loops: CDR1 MNHNS, CDR2 SASEGT. CDR3 bases: TGTGCCAGCAGTGAAGGGATGGGAGGTCCCTACGAGCAGTACTTC. It yields the protein CASSEGMGGPYEQYF.

The chain uses TRBV19 and TRBJ2-4; D is possibly TRBD1 (6 bases). This CDR3 region has 14 residues. Per germline, CDR1 LNHDA and CDR2 SQIVND (reference sequence). The V and J ends lost 7 bases and 1 base respectively, with 11 bases between them. The CDR3 DNA reads TGTGCCAGTAAGACACAGGGCGCCAAAAACATTCAGTACTTC. Translation gives CASKTQGAKNIQYF.

This rearrangement joins TRBV6-1 to TRBJ1-2; no firm D call. The V gene's germline CDR1 is MNHNS and CDR2 SASEGT. This CDR3 is built from 12 residues. Trimming took off 6 bases at V and 7 bases at J, with 12 bases between the two ends. The CDR3 bases are TGTGCCAGCAGGAAGGACTGGGGTGGCTACACCTTC. This codes for CASRKDWGGYTF.

J is TRBJ1-1 and V is TRBV7-2, with TRBD1 matching 7 bases. Germline V gene data show CDR1 as SGHTA and CDR2 as FQGNSA. The CDR3 sequence is 15 residues long. Trimming cost V 3 bases and J 0 bases; bases outside gene matches: 4. CDR3 sequence reads: CASSFDRVMNTEAFF. CDR3 sequence (DNA): TGTGCCAGCAGCTTTGACAGGGTAATGAACACTGAAGCTTTCTTT. The full variable domain, in which reference TRBV7-2 and TRBJ1-1 provide the parts outside the CDR3, is GAGVSQSPSNKVTEKGKDVELRCDPISGHTALYWYRQSLGQGLEFLIYFQGNSAPDKSGLPSDRFSAERTGGSVSTLTIQRTQQEDSAVYLCASSFDRVMNTEAFFGQGTRLTVV.

This chain joins TRBV7-3 and TRBJ2-5; TRBD1 agrees at 11 bases. The CDR3 is 14 residues long. Germline values: CDR1 SGHTA, CDR2 FQGTGA. The junction had 4 bases not matched to a gene; V was cut back by 6 bases and J by 4 bases. CDR3 sequence reads: CASSRGTGGETQYF. The CDR3 DNA is TGTGCCAGCAGTAGAGGGACAGGGGGAGAGACCCAGTACTTC.

The chain is built from TRBV18 and TRBJ2-7, with D possibly matching TRBD1 (6 bases). The CDR3 loop spans 15 amino acids. Germline loops: CDR1 KGHSH, CDR2 LQKENI. With 1 base removed from V and 3 bases from J, the gap between germline ends came to 13 bases. In DNA, the CDR3 is TGTGCCAGCTCACCACGGGACATAGGAAACTACGAGCAGTACTTC. Protein sequence: CASSPRDIGNYEQYF.

Written as DNA, the CDR3 is TGTGCCAGCAGCTACCGGGCAGGTTCCACAGATACGCAGTATTTT. It yields the protein CASSYRAGSTDTQYF. The chain couples TRBV7-9 to TRBJ2-3; no firm D call. CDR1 SEHNR and CDR2 FQNEAQ come from the germline V gene (reference sequence). V was cut by 4 bases and J by 2 bases, with 13 bases left in between. This CDR3 region has 15 residues.